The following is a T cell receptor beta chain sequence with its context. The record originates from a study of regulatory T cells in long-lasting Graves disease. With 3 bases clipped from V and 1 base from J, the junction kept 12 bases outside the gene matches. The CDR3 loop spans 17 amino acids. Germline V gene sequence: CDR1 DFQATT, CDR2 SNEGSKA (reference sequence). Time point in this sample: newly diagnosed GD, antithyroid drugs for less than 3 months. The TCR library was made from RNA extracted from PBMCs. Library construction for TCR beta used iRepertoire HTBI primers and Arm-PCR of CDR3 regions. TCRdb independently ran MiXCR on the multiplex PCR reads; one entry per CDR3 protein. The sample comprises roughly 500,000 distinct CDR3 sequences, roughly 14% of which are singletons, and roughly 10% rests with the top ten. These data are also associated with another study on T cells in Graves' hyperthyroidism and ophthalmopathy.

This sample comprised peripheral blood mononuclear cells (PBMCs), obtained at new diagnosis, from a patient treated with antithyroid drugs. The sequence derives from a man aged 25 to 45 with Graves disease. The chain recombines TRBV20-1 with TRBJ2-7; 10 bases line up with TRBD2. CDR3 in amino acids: CSASPRTSGGGSYEQYF. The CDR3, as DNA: TGCAGTGCTAGCCCCCGGACTAGCGGAGGAGGGTCCTACGAGCAGTACTTC.